The 5 T cell receptor beta chains listed next were all sequenced from one sample in a study of fetal regulatory T cell absence and autoimmunity. Using immunoSEQ multiplex PCR, the repertoire was profiled, and TCRdb retains in-frame clones only, with some absent. The sample contains about 95,000 clones, less than 80% of which appear only once. Sample: pancreas tissue. Every receptor here comes from a male donor with IPEX syndrome.

About this clone itself: One junction end does not reproduce the germline sequence, and a read error may be involved. The rearrangement uses TRBV30 and TRBJ2-7, with D unresolved. The CDR3 extends over 11 amino acids. Germline CDR1 reads GTSNPN; CDR2 reads SVGIG (reference sequence). The CDR3 reads CAWSLDGPSQF. The CDR3, as DNA: TGTGCCTGGAGCCTTGACGGTCCCTCACAATTC.

The chain has TRBV5-6 and TRBJ2-7, with D possibly being TRBD1 (5 bases). The CDR3 is 18 amino acids. V gave up 2 bases and J gave up 5 bases, with 26 bases separating them. Germline V lookup: CDR1 SGHDT, CDR2 YYEEEE. CDR3 coding DNA: TGTGCCAGCAGCTTCCCTCAATCTTCAGGACACGTGAACAACGAGCAGTACTTC. It yields the protein CASSFPQSSGHVNNEQYF.

J is TRBJ2-1 and V is TRBV12-5; D is ambiguous. Germline values: CDR1 LGHNT, CDR2 FRNRAP. The germline V and J ends were trimmed by 3 bases and 9 bases, with 6 bases remaining between them. This CDR3 is 11 amino acids long. DNA for the CDR3: TGTGCTAGTGGTTTTACCATTGAGCAGTTCTTC. Encoded protein: CASGFTIEQFF. The full variable domain, its missing parts supplied by reference TRBV12-5 and TRBJ2-1, is DARVTQTPRHKVTEMGQEVTMRCQPILGHNTVFWYRQTMMQGLELLAYFRNRAPLDDSGMPKDRFSAEMPDATLATLKIQPSEPRDSAVYFCASGFTIEQFFGPGTRLTVL.

The genes are TRBV11-2 and TRBJ2-7; 14 nucleotides agree with TRBD2. V dropped 5 bases and J dropped 4; count of bases not matched to a gene: 4. The CDR3 has 15 amino acids. Germline V gives CDR1 SGHAT, CDR2 FQNNGV. The CDR3 DNA reads as TGTGCCAGCAGCACCCGGACTAGCGGGAGGTACGAGCAGTACTTC. It is translated as CASSTRTSGRYEQYF.

This clone was picked up a small number of times. The chain links TRBV5-1 to TRBJ2-5; TRBD2 matches 7 bases. Germline values: CDR1 SGHRS, CDR2 YFSETQ. Germline trimming cut 4 bases from V and 5 bases from J; bases unmatched to any gene: 11. This CDR3 has 15 amino acids. The DNA for the CDR3 is TGCGCCAGCAGCCCTGTGTTGTCTAGCGGTGAGACCCAGTACTTC. Encoded protein: CASSPVLSSGETQYF.